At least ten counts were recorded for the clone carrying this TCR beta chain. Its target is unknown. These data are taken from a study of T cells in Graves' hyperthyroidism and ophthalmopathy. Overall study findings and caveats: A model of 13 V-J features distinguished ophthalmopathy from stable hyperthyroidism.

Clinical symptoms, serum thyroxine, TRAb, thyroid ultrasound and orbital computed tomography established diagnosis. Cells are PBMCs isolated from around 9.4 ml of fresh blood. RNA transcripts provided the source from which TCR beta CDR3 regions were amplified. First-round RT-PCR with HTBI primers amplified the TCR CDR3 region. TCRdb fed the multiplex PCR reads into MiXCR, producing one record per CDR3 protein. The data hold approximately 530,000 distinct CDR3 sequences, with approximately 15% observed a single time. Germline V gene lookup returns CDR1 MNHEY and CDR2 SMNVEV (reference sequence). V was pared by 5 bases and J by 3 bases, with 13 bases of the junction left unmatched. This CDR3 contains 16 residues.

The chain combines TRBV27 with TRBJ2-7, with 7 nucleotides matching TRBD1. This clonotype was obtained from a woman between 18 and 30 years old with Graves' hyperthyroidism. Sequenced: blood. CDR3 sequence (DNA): TGTGCCAGCAGTACAAATGATGGGACAGCCTTCTACGAGCAGTACTTC. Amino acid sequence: CASSTNDGTAFYEQYF.